Here is one T cell receptor (beta chain) with its context. The data originate from a study of cytomegalovirus exposure and HLA in healthy donors. Measured with immunoSEQ multiplex PCR; TCRdb has only the in-frame clones, and not every one. Of some 240,000 clones in the sample, around 87% were seen once. V was cut by 0 bases and J by 4 bases, with 12 bases left in between. From germline, CDR1 is GTSNPN and CDR2 SVGIG (reference sequence). The CDR3 runs 14 residues. The chain joins TRBV30 to TRBJ1-1, with a weak D call TRBD1 (6 bases). The sequenced sample was PBMCs. The TCR comes from a woman aged 18-30 years in good health and CMV-seropositive. CDR3 loop: CAWSVGGRVTEAFF. CDR3 DNA sequence: TGTGCCTGGAGTGTAGGGGGGAGGGTCACTGAAGCTTTCTTT.